This T cell receptor (beta chain) was sequenced in a study of T cell responses to AZD1222 COVID-19 vaccine. CDR1 and CDR2 from the germline V gene are MNHNS and SASEGT. The V end was cut by 4 bases, the J end by 0 bases, with 13 bases between. There are 16 residues in the CDR3. Profiled with immunoSEQ multiplex PCR; TCRdb holds only in-frame clones, not every one. This sample yields approximately 74,000 clones, of which roughly 85% are seen a single time; under 3% belongs to the top ten. Sample: peripheral blood, taken on day 0 of AZD1222 vaccination. V usage is TRBV6-1 and J usage is TRBJ2-1, with D unresolved. The source is an adult in good health. CDR3 nucleotide sequence: TGTGCCAGCAGTGGGTTCGACATTAGCTCCTACAATGAGCAGTTCTTC. Translated, it gives CASSGFDISSYNEQFF.